Each of the 27 T cell receptor beta chains below was sequenced from the same sample in a study of CD8+ T cells in alopecia areata listed by TCRdb under 2018. Library preparation used the immunoSEQ multiplex PCR assay. RNA was extracted from all samples and reverse transcribed into cDNA, which served as template for TCR sequencing. TCRdb limited this immuneACCESS table to in-frame rearrangements with V and J called. A share of clones is missing; checked studies link under half to unresolved V genes, and the rest is unexplained. This sample lists 30,000 to 35,000 clones; approximately 58% were detected once. Of the sample, around 43% is held by the ten largest clones. Sequenced: NKG2D-high CD8+ T cells sorted from blood. The sample's cell subset or site label is to be understood as: sorted CD8+ NKG2D-high blood T cells. The receptors here all came from a human donor with alopecia areata.

This clone was found a few times. This chain joins TRBV7-2 and TRBJ2-3; 10 bases align to TRBD2. Looked up from germline, CDR1 is SGHTA and CDR2 is FQGNSA. With 10 bases clipped from V and 8 bases from J, the junction kept 18 bases outside the gene matches. The CDR3 consists of 16 residues. DNA of the CDR3: TGTGCCATCATTGGGCTTAGCGGGGGGCCGTCTGGTACGCAGTATTTT. This encodes CAIIGLSGGPSGTQYF.

As for this clone: A junction end diverges from the germline sequence, so it may reflect a read error. The genes are TRBV5-1 and TRBJ2-6; weak D call: TRBD1 (6 bases). The CDR3 has 19 residues. Germline V CDR1 and CDR2: SGHRS, YFSETQ. DNA of the CDR3: TGCGCCAGCAGCTCCTACCTGAAGGGGGTCATCTCTGGGGCCAACATCCTGACTTTC. It is translated as CASSSYLKGVISGANILTF.

This clone was counted only a few times. The chain recombines TRBV7-9 with TRBJ1-3; D unresolved. Germline V CDR1 and CDR2: SEHNR, FQNEAQ (reference sequence). Trimming shortened V by 2 bases and J by 2 bases, and 10 bases separated the two germline ends. CDR3 length equals 15 residues. The CDR3 nucleotides read TGTGCCAGCAGCTTAAAGCCACCAACTGGAAACACCATATATTTT. Protein product: CASSLKPPTGNTIYF.

The sample holds a few counts of this clone. V usage is TRBV5-1 and J usage is TRBJ2-5; D not certain. V shed 0 bases and J shed 2 bases, with 11 bases lying between them. CDR1 and CDR2 from the germline V gene are SGHRS and YFSETQ. The CDR3 contains 15 residues. The CDR3 spells CASSLVVQFQETQYF. The CDR3 DNA reads TGCGCCAGCAGCTTGGTAGTCCAATTTCAAGAGACCCAGTACTTC.

The chain is built from TRBV4-3 and TRBJ2-5; 8 nucleotides match TRBD2. The J segment lost 5 bases and the V segment lost 0 bases, leaving 8 bases of the junction unmatched. The CDR3 covers 16 residues. The germline CDR1 and CDR2 sequences are LGHNA and YSLEER. The CDR3 DNA follows: TGCGCCAGCAGCCAAGATCTCGGGGGGGCCCCGGAGACCCAGTACTTC. Translating gives CASSQDLGGAPETQYF.

This clone has just a few counts. V and J are TRBV29-1 and TRBJ1-2; tentative D call: TRBD1 (5 bases). CDR1 and CDR2 (germline): SQVTM, ANQGSEA. V was clipped by 2 bases and J by 6 bases, with 13 bases between them. The length of the CDR3 is 13 residues. The CDR3 here is CSVELAGFNGYTF. Written as DNA, the CDR3 is TGCAGCGTTGAATTGGCAGGGTTTAATGGCTACACCTTC. Full variable domain (remainder filled in from reference TRBV29-1 and TRBJ1-2): SAVISQKPSRDICQRGTSLTIQCQVDSQVTMMFWYRQQPGQSLTLIATANQGSEATYESGFVIDKFPISRPNLTFSTLTVSNMSPEDSSIYLCSVELAGFNGYTFGSGTRLTVV.

V and J are TRBV4-3 and TRBJ2-7; D is possibly TRBD1 (6 bases). CDR1 is LGHNA, CDR2 YSLEER, per germline. This CDR3 spans 13 amino acids. V lost 2 bases to trimming and J lost 6 bases, with 11 bases between them. The CDR3 is CASSQLTGSEQYF. CDR3 nucleotide sequence: TGCGCCAGCAGCCAACTAACAGGGAGCGAGCAGTACTTC.

V usage is TRBV5-4 and J usage is TRBJ2-1; D remains unclear. This CDR3 spans 14 amino acids. Trimming removed 0 bases at V and 6 bases at J, with 10 bases between. Germline V gives CDR1 SGHNT, CDR2 YYREEE (reference sequence). The chain's CDR3 is CASSLAEVINEQFF. Written as DNA, the CDR3 is TGTGCCAGCAGCTTGGCCGAGGTGATCAATGAGCAGTTCTTC.

The chain joins TRBV5-6 to TRBJ2-7, with 8 nucleotides matching TRBD1. This CDR3 comprises 13 residues. Germline CDR1 is SGHDT and CDR2 is YYEEEE. Trimming removed 4 bases from V and 6 bases from J; junction bases left unmatched: 6. CDR3 loop: CASSLGTGREQYF. CDR3 nucleotide sequence: TGTGCCAGCAGCCTGGGGACAGGACGCGAGCAGTACTTC. The whole variable domain, filled in from reference TRBV5-6 and TRBJ2-7, reads DAGVTQSPTHLIKTRGQQVTLRCSPKSGHDTVSWYQQALGQGPQFIFQYYEEEERQRGNFPDRFSGHQFPNYSSELNVNALLLGDSALYLCASSLGTGREQYFGPGTRLTVT.

The chain employs TRBV7-9 and TRBJ2-5; D possibly corresponds to TRBD2 (6 bases). With 6 bases removed from V and 1 base from J, the gap between germline ends came to 9 bases. The CDR3 consists of 13 residues. Germline V gene data show CDR1 as SEHNR and CDR2 as FQNEAQ (reference sequence). The CDR3 coding sequence is TGTGCCAGCAGGGGGGGACTCCAAGAGACCCAGTACTTC. This sequence encodes CASRGGLQETQYF.

The chain has TRBV10-3 and TRBJ2-7; the match to TRBD1 covers 10 bases. The V gene's germline CDR1 is ENHRY and CDR2 SYGVKD. The CDR3 is 17 amino acids. J lost 2 bases, V lost 1 base, and 8 bases had no gene match. In DNA, the CDR3 is TGTGCCATCAGTGAGTGGATCTCCGGGACAGGGGCCTACGAGCAGTACTTC. The encoded protein is CAISEWISGTGAYEQYF.

A few counts support this clone. The V call is TRBV14, the J call TRBJ2-5; D gene ambiguous. CDR3 size: 14 residues. Trimming removed 1 base from V and 4 bases from J, with 10 bases in between. CDR1 is SGHDN, CDR2 FVKESK, per germline. The CDR3 DNA reads as TGTGCCAGCAGCCAAGGGAACCCGAGAGAGACCCAGTACTTC. It specifies CASSQGNPRETQYF.

This chain joins TRBV28 and TRBJ2-7; 7 nucleotides align to TRBD1. V shed 6 bases, J shed 2 bases, and the junction held 10 bases outside the gene matches. The CDR3 sequence is 15 residues long. Germline V gives CDR1 MDHEN, CDR2 SYDVKM. This CDR3 reads CASRQSTGVAYEQYF. CDR3 coding DNA: TGTGCCAGCAGACAATCCACAGGGGTTGCCTACGAGCAGTACTTC. Variable domain in full (rest from reference TRBV28 and TRBJ2-7): DVKVTQSSRYLVKRTGEKVFLECVQDMDHENMFWYRQDPGLGLRLIYFSYDVKMKEKGDIPEGYSVSREKKERFSLILESASTNQTSMYLCASRQSTGVAYEQYFGPGTRLTVT.

In its sample, this clone was seen once. CDR3 residues: CASIDHIEETQYF. The CDR3 DNA reads TGTGCCAGCATCGACCATATTGAAGAGACCCAGTACTTC. V is TRBV6-6 and J is TRBJ2-5, with D hard to call. V was clipped by 7 bases and J by 3 bases, with 12 bases between them. Per germline, CDR1 MNHNY and CDR2 SVGAGI (reference sequence). The CDR3 consists of 13 residues.

This clone was counted only a few times. The genes are TRBV5-4 and TRBJ2-1; D unresolved. The CDR3 is 15 amino acids. Germline V CDR1 and CDR2: SGHNT, YYREEE (reference sequence). V was shortened by 2 bases and J by 0 bases, with 9 bases between the two germline ends. CDR3 sequence (DNA): TGTGCCAGCAGCTTAACCGTCAGCTCCTACAATGAGCAGTTCTTC. The encoded protein is CASSLTVSSYNEQFF.

This sequence joins TRBV28 and TRBJ2-3; a weak D match, TRBD1 (5 bases). Per germline, CDR1 MDHEN and CDR2 SYDVKM. This CDR3 contains 14 residues. V lost 2 bases, J lost 1 base, and 7 bases lay in between. The CDR3 is CASSLTRGTDTQYF. As DNA, the CDR3 is TGTGCCAGCAGTTTAACCAGGGGCACAGATACGCAGTATTTT.

This clone was counted only a few times. The gene calls are TRBV27 and TRBJ2-7, with D uncertain. Germline-derived CDR1 and CDR2 are MNHEY and SMNVEV (reference sequence). This CDR3 region has 14 residues. V lost 5 bases and J lost 2, with 13 bases in between. The CDR3 nucleotides read TGTGCCAGCAGTCCCCCGGGCCGCGCCTACGAGCAGTACTTC. It yields the protein CASSPPGRAYEQYF.

The V and J genes are TRBV29-1 and TRBJ2-1; tentatively, D is TRBD1 or TRBD2 (5 bases each). Trimming cost V 3 bases and J 1 base, with 16 bases left between them. This CDR3 is 16 amino acids long. CDR1 SQVTM and CDR2 ANQGSEA come from the germline V gene. The CDR3 DNA reads as TGCAGCGTTGAGGGACGAATAGGAGCATCCTACAATGAGCAGTTCTTC. Amino acid sequence: CSVEGRIGASYNEQFF.

The rearrangement links TRBV7-9 to TRBJ2-3, with a tentative D call TRBD1 (6 bases). Trimming took 1 base from V and 3 from J, leaving 11 bases between them. Germline V gives CDR1 SEHNR, CDR2 FQNEAQ (reference sequence). This CDR3 is built from 15 residues. The CDR3 region has the DNA TGTGCCAGCAGCTTAGGGACAGCTCTGACAGATACGCAGTATTTT. This gives the protein CASSLGTALTDTQYF.

The chain carries TRBV5-1 and TRBJ2-7, with 8 nucleotides matching TRBD1. This CDR3 is 14 amino acids long. Germline V gene sequence: CDR1 SGHRS, CDR2 YFSETQ. Losses at the gene ends were 3 bases for V and 6 bases for J; bases not matched to a gene: 8. Written as DNA, the CDR3 is TGCGCCAGCAGCTCGGACAGGGCCATCGGCGAGCAGTACTTC. It is translated as CASSSDRAIGEQYF.

This clone was found a few times. The V call is TRBV7-6, the J call TRBJ2-1, with D perhaps matching TRBD1 (6 bases). CDR3 length: 15 amino acids. The germline V gene has CDR1 SGHVS and CDR2 FNYEAQ. Trimming stripped 3 bases from V and 9 bases from J, with 18 bases between. CDR3 region: CASSLGWGQFPEQFF. The CDR3 coding sequence is TGTGCCAGCAGCTTGGGGTGGGGGCAGTTCCCTGAGCAGTTCTTC.

The chain employs TRBV6-5 and TRBJ1-4; possible D gene TRBD1, 6 bases. Trimming stripped 10 bases from V and 6 bases from J, with 18 bases between. CDR1 and CDR2 from the germline V gene are MNHEY and SVGAGI. This CDR3 has 14 residues. Here the CDR3 reads CATKGGAGDEKLFF. For the CDR3, the DNA is TGTGCCACAAAGGGGGGCGCGGGAGATGAAAAACTGTTTTTT.

V is TRBV19 and J is TRBJ2-1; D might be TRBD2 (6 bases). Germline CDR1 LNHDA, CDR2 SQIVND (reference sequence). The CDR3 is 16 amino acids. With 5 bases removed from V and 9 bases from J, the gap between germline ends came to 23 bases. The CDR3 DNA is TGTGCCAGTAGTTGGAGGTTAGAGAGACTAGGGCCTGAGCAGTTCTTC. Encoded protein: CASSWRLERLGPEQFF. The entire variable domain, with the rest obtained from reference TRBV19 and TRBJ2-1, is as follows: DGGITQSPKYLFRKEGQNVTLSCEQNLNHDAMYWYRQDPGQGLRLIYYSQIVNDFQKGDIAEGYSVSREKKESFPLTVTSAQKNPTAFYLCASSWRLERLGPEQFFGPGTRLTVL.

The chain joins TRBV29-1 to TRBJ2-6, with D tentatively TRBD2 (6 bases). Germline values: CDR1 SQVTM, CDR2 ANQGSEA. V lost 4 bases to trimming and J lost 4 bases, with 11 bases between them. The CDR3 spans 14 residues. CDR3 sequence (DNA): TGCAGCGTTGGGAGGGCCTCGGGGGCCAACGTCCTGACTTTC. Encoded protein: CSVGRASGANVLTF. The entire variable domain, with the rest obtained from reference TRBV29-1 and TRBJ2-6, is as follows: SAVISQKPSRDICQRGTSLTIQCQVDSQVTMMFWYRQQPGQSLTLIATANQGSEATYESGFVIDKFPISRPNLTFSTLTVSNMSPEDSSIYLCSVGRASGANVLTFGAGSRLTVL.

The V gene is TRBV5-4, the J gene TRBJ2-1; D is uncertain. The germline CDR1 and CDR2 sequences are SGHNT and YYREEE (reference sequence). This CDR3 is 13 amino acids long. V lost 1 base and J 6 bases, leaving 8 bases between the germline ends. CDR3 loop: CASSLNSLNEQFF. CDR3 nucleotides: TGTGCCAGCAGCTTGAATAGCCTCAATGAGCAGTTCTTC.

This sequence joins TRBV5-1 and TRBJ1-2; 8 nucleotides agree with TRBD1. The CDR3 totals 14 residues. Germline CDR1 SGHRS, CDR2 YFSETQ. Trimming at V came to 4 bases and at J to 4 bases, leaving 6 bases not matched to a gene. Here the CDR3 DNA reads TGCGCCAGCAGCACCAGACAGGGGATCTATGGCTACACCTTC. The encoded protein is CASSTRQGIYGYTF.

The rearrangement joins TRBV7-9 to TRBJ2-1, with D unresolved. The CDR3 totals 9 residues. In germline, CDR1 is SEHNR, CDR2 FQNEAQ (reference sequence). V lost 5 bases and J 8 bases, leaving 1 base between the germline ends. CDR3 nucleotides: TGTGCCAGCAGCCATGAGCAGTTCTTC. Translated: CASSHEQFF.